This record covers a single TCR beta chain. The antigen is unknown. This sample is drawn from a study of radiotherapy plus CTLA-4 blockade in lung cancer. As for the study in general: Objective responses occurred in about 18% of patients; 31% had disease control.

Regarding the study as a whole: Early clonal dynamics of blood T cells, together with interferon-beta, were reported as the best response predictor. In blood, after radiotherapy plus ipilimumab, tumor-derived TCR clones expanded.

Using immunoSEQ multiplex PCR, the repertoire was profiled, and TCRdb retains in-frame clones only, with some absent. The sample records around 130,000 clones, approximately 90% being singletons. Trimming cost V 5 bases and J 3 bases, with 13 bases left between them. Germline V gene lookup returns CDR1 MNHEY and CDR2 SVGAGI. The CDR3 is made up of 15 amino acids. J is TRBJ1-4 and V is TRBV6-5; D uncertain. The clonotype originates from a human donor with non-small cell lung cancer that progressed on radiotherapy plus ipilimumab. The sample here was peripheral blood, taken from a patient treated with radiotherapy plus ipilimumab. CDR3 sequence reads: CASSPGPGANEKLFF. The CDR3 region has the DNA TGTGCCAGCAGTCCTGGACCCGGGGCTAATGAAAAACTGTTTTTT.